This T cell receptor beta chain is from a study of blood T cell repertoires in COVID-19. Original analysis: Reference gene primer amplification in the assay estimated nucleated cell counts. TCRdb keeps only in-frame clones here, not all; method: immunoSEQ multiplex PCR. D and trimming were read from the DNA, whereas the V and J calls and clone size are those reported in that table. Of about 180,000 clones in the sample, more than 65% were seen once. This CDR3 region has 18 residues. V was clipped by 1 base and J by 1 base; unmatched bases: 9. Germline V gene data show CDR1 as SGHTA and CDR2 as FQGNSA. Cohort 3 donors counted as recovered after two negative PCRs, clearance, or resolved symptoms.

The source material was PBMCs or T cells enriched from blood (not recorded which). This receptor was identified in a man aged 60-69 years who had recovered from COVID-19. The V call is TRBV7-2, the J call TRBJ2-2; TRBD2 aligns across 7 bases. The DNA of the CDR3 is TGTGCCAGCAGCTTAGGGGGGAGGGCTAGGCGGAACACCGGGGAGCTGTTTTTT. It yields the protein CASSLGGRARRNTGELFF.